This T cell receptor beta chain comes out of a study of blood T cells in healthy people across ages. Together with a sample-barcoded 5' primer, a J-beta primer mix was included in a second PCR lasting roughly 6 to 12 cycles. TCRdb called the 5' RACE reads again in MiXCR, with one record for every CDR3 protein. The sample comprises 780,000 or so distinct CDR3 sequences, 53% of which are singletons, and about 42% rests with the top ten. With regard to this clonotype: Antigen unknown.

Overall study results and limits: Long-lived and aged donors differed, with more naive CD4+ cells and higher diversity in the long-lived.

The authors isolated at least 6.5 million PBMCs per sample. The sequencing input was blood. This clonotype was obtained from a man at least 80 years old in good health.

CDR3: CASSPARVVRLETQYF. CDR3 DNA sequence: TGTGCCAGCAGCCCTGCCCGCGTGGTCCGTCTAGAGACCCAGTACTTC. The genes are TRBV7-9 and TRBJ2-5, with D uncertain. This CDR3 spans 16 amino acids. Deletions cut 5 bases from V and 4 bases from J, with 20 bases between. The germline CDR1 and CDR2 sequences are SEHNR and FQNEAQ (reference sequence).